This entry features one T cell receptor beta chain sequence. Assay: immunoSEQ multiplex PCR; the TCRdb copy retains only in-frame clones and omits some. The sample lists about 43,000 clones; about nine tenths were seen once. The germline V gene encodes CDR1 GTSNPN and CDR2 SVGIG (reference sequence). The CDR3 spans 15 residues. V lost 1 base to trimming and J lost 6 bases; unmatched junction nucleotides: 12. This entry is derived from a study of T cell changes during pregnancy in multiple sclerosis. Material for sequencing was PBMCs (not recorded whether the cells were cultured). V and J are TRBV30 and TRBJ2-7; TRBD1 aligns across 7 bases. This clonotype was obtained from a female donor with multiple sclerosis, enrolled in a pregnancy study. The CDR3 DNA follows: TGTGCCTGGAGTGCATCCCGACAGGGTCTAGGCGAGCAGTACTTC. This encodes CAWSASRQGLGEQYF.